Here is one T cell receptor (beta chain) with its context. Its specificity is not known. TCRdb re-derived calls from the 5' RACE reads in MiXCR, one entry per CDR3 protein. The sample has 300,000 to 350,000 distinct CDR3 sequences, around 10% seen once. The data are from a study of T cells after yellow fever vaccination. Study-wide findings and caveats: Only a minor proportion of clonotypes was detected across both CD4 and CD8 compartments. The booster saw the reappearance of most primary-vaccination clones (approximately 97% CD4, around 88% CD8). Highly abundant clonotypes carried over from the bulk population could end up in FACS-sorted repertoires as contaminants.

The CDR3 runs to 15 residues. Between the trimmed V and J ends, which lost 5 bases and 6 bases, there was a span of 19 bases. The V gene's germline CDR1 is MNHEY and CDR2 SVGEGT. The chain recombines TRBV6-2 or TRBV6-3 with TRBJ1-1; D is perhaps TRBD1 (6 bases). The sample here was CD4+ T cells sorted from PBMCs, taken 45 days after the yellow fever booster vaccination. The TCR originated in a man aged 18 to 29 who received the YFV17D yellow fever vaccine. CDR3 residues: CASSIIPGQGSEAFF. The CDR3 DNA follows: TGTGCCAGCAGTATAATCCCGGGACAAGGCTCTGAAGCTTTCTTT.